The following is a T cell receptor beta chain sequence with its context. Its cognate antigen is unknown. The germline V gene encodes CDR1 SEHNR and CDR2 FQNEAQ (reference sequence). The V end lost 1 base, the J end lost 5 bases, and 11 bases lay between the germline ends. The CDR3 contains 15 residues. Each CDR3 protein is one row after TCRdb ran MiXCR on the reads. The sample yields a few hundred thousand distinct CDR3 sequences, almost 40% seen once. This record belongs to a study of T cell repertoires in cytomegalovirus infection. This specimen was cultured PBMCs, taken from culture after CMV antigen stimulation. The chain couples TRBV7-9 to TRBJ1-4; D ambiguous. The TCR originated in a human donor in good health (CMV status not recorded). Some clones in this sample may be carry-over from other donors' samples. The CDR3 nucleotides are TGTGCCAGCAGCTTAGTCAGCAAGTACAATGAAAAACTGTTTTTT. Encoded protein: CASSLVSKYNEKLFF.